The TCR beta chain described here comes from a study of blood T cell repertoires in COVID-19. Across the whole study: There were acute and convalescent COVID-19 samples, and they came from the United States, Italy and Spain. Nucleic acid was either cDNA or gDNA, and it came from T cells, B-cell-depleted T cells, or PBMCs.

As handled by the study authors: Counts of nucleated cells, estimated from reference gene primer amplification, were obtained. Produced via immunoSEQ multiplex PCR; TCRdb's table is partial and in-frame only. V and J calls and clone size are given by that table; D and trimming were obtained from the DNA. The sample includes approximately 210,000 clones, 90% to 95% of them seen just once. Seattle patients were enrolled while actively infected and followed longitudinally. The CDR3 is made up of 13 amino acids. The V gene's germline CDR1 is KGHDR and CDR2 SFDVKD. Trimming removed 4 bases at V and 4 bases at J, with 9 bases between. This clone was seen just once.

The chain combines TRBV24-1 with TRBJ2-5; D possibly corresponds to TRBD2 (7 bases). The TCR sequence derives from a man aged 25 to 45 with COVID-19, enrolled during active disease. The sample comprised peripheral blood. The CDR3 DNA reads as TGTGCCACCAGTGACGGGGGGCCAGAGACCCAGTACTTC. Protein: CATSDGGPETQYF.